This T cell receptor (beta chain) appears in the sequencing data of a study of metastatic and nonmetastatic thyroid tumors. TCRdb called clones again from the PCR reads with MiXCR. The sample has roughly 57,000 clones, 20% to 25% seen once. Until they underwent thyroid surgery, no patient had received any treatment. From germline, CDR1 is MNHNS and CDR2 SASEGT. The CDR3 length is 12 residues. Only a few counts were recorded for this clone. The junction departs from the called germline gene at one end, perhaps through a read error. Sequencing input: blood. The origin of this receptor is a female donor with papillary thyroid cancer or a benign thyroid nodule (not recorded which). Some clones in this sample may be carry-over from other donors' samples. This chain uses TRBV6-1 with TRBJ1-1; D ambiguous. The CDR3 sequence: CARSELHTEALF. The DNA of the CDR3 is TGTGCCAGAAGTGAACTGCATACTGAAGCTTTATTT.